Listed below are T cell receptor beta chains from one sample, sequenced in a study of patients and donors after allogeneic stem cell transplantation. TCRdb independently ran MiXCR on the RT-PCR reads; one entry per CDR3 protein. The table has a few hundred thousand distinct CDR3 sequences, over 12% seen once. The sample taken for sequencing was blood, either unsorted or a sorted T cell fraction (not recorded which). The receptors shown here come from a human donor who was either an allogeneic HSCT recipient or a stem cell or donor lymphocyte infusion donor (not recorded which). It is not recorded whose cells these are; they may come from a transplant donor. CDR3s include the opening cysteine and the closing phenylalanine or tryptophan. A D gene is named only where the DNA matches it firmly. Some rows mark clone size as missing; the rest say once, few, many or name a class of expanded clone.

J	V	D	size	CDR3	DNA
TRBJ2-7	TRBV3-1	TRBD2	-	CASSQAIAGPYEQYF	TGTGCCAGCAGCCAAGCAATAGCGGGGCCCTACGAGCAGTACTTC
TRBJ2-3	TRBV21-1	-	-	CASIETSGGADTQYF	TGTGCCAGCATCGAAACTAGCGGGGGGGCAGATACGCAGTATTTT
TRBJ1-5	TRBV12-3/TRBV12-4	-	-	CASSGLLGGEPQHF	TGTGCCAGCAGTGGACTTTTAGGCGGAGAGCCCCAGCATTTT
TRBJ2-5	TRBV30	-	-	CAWMRGETQYF	TGTGCCTGGATGCGGGGAGAGACCCAGTACTTC
TRBJ1-1	TRBV7-9	-	-	CASNRWSEAFF	TGTGCCAGCAACAGGTGGTCTGAAGCTTTCTTT
TRBJ2-5	TRBV6-2/TRBV6-3	-	few	CASGSPGTFQETQYF	TGTGCCAGCGGGTCCCCGGGGACCTTCCAAGAGACCCAGTACTTC
TRBJ2-5	TRBV20-1	TRBD1	few	CSAGTGDETQYF	TGCAGTGCCGGGACAGGAGACGAGACCCAGTACTTC
TRBJ1-5	TRBV15	-	many	CATSGPGLSNQPQHF	TGTGCCACCAGCGGACCGGGACTCAGCAATCAGCCCCAGCATTTT
TRBJ1-5	TRBV28	TRBD1	-	CASSLKIGQGSQPQHF	TGTGCCAGCAGTTTGAAAATAGGACAGGGCAGTCAGCCCCAGCATTTT
TRBJ2-3	TRBV19	TRBD1	-	CASGQGIDTQYF	TGTGCCAGTGGACAGGGAATAGATACGCAGTATTTT
TRBJ2-5	TRBV6-2/TRBV6-3	-	few	CASSYTRETQYF	TGTGCCAGCAGTTACACTCGGGAGACCCAGTACTTC
TRBJ2-5	TRBV6-5	-	many	CASSYFPQGTQYF	TGTGCCAGCAGTTACTTCCCTCAGGGGACCCAGTACTTC
TRBJ2-3	TRBV25-1	TRBD2	-	CASSGKRGSTDTQYF	TGTGCCAGCAGCGGGAAGCGGGGTAGCACAGATACGCAGTATTTT
TRBJ2-5	TRBV18	-	many	CASSPKVGVSGGETQYF	TGTGCCAGCTCACCAAAGGTCGGGGTGAGTGGCGGCGAGACCCAGTACTTC
TRBJ2-3	TRBV7-3	TRBD2	-	CASSPGRGRYTQYF	TGTGCCAGCAGCCCCGGGAGGGGAAGGTATACGCAGTATTTT
TRBJ2-3	TRBV20-1	-	-	CSASGLGRTDTQYF	TGCAGTGCTAGTGGGCTCGGCCGCACAGATACGCAGTATTTT
TRBJ1-1	TRBV9	-	-	CAISVAHPGRWNTEAFF	TGTGCCATCAGCGTAGCACACCCCGGACGGTGGAACACTGAAGCTTTCTTT
TRBJ2-3	TRBV12-3/TRBV12-4	-	-	CASSLSPRGSLTDTQYF	TGTGCCAGCAGTTTATCTCCCCGGGGATCCCTCACAGATACGCAGTATTTT
TRBJ1-5	TRBV5-5	-	many	CASSLDVSPNQPQHF	TGTGCCAGCAGCTTGGACGTCAGCCCCAATCAGCCCCAGCATTTT
TRBJ2-1	TRBV10-2	-	-	CASMPSRFYNEQFF	TGCGCCAGCATGCCGAGCAGGTTCTACAATGAGCAGTTCTTC
TRBJ2-5	TRBV3-1	TRBD2	few	CASSQLAGGIQETQYF	TGTGCCAGCAGCCAACTAGCGGGGGGAATCCAAGAGACCCAGTACTTC
TRBJ2-5	TRBV20-1	TRBD1	many	CSARGDRGVPTQYF	TGCAGTGCTAGAGGGGACAGGGGGGTACCGACCCAGTACTTC
TRBJ1-2	TRBV10-3	-	few	CAISRDTYGYTF	TGTGCCATCAGCCGGGACACCTATGGCTACACCTTC
TRBJ2-5	TRBV7-9	-	many	CASTVGQGRPQETQYF	TGTGCCAGCACCGTGGGGCAGGGCAGACCTCAAGAGACCCAGTACTTC
TRBJ2-1	TRBV6-1	TRBD2	-	CASSQTGRGGYNEQFF	TGTGCCAGCAGTCAAACGGGGCGGGGGGGCTACAATGAGCAGTTCTTC
TRBJ1-5	TRBV6-2/TRBV6-3	-	-	CASSTGPEGNQPQHF	TGTGCCAGCAGTACGGGCCCGGAGGGGAATCAGCCCCAGCATTTT
TRBJ2-2	TRBV20-1	TRBD1	few	CSAENPGQAITGELFF	TGCAGTGCTGAAAATCCGGGACAGGCTATCACCGGGGAGCTGTTTTTT
TRBJ2-5	TRBV12-3/TRBV12-4	TRBD2	many	CASSPNQGGKTQYF	TGTGCCAGCAGCCCAAACCAGGGAGGGAAGACCCAGTACTTC
TRBJ2-7	TRBV5-1	TRBD1	-	CASSLETGGSYEQYF	TGCGCCAGCAGCTTGGAGACAGGGGGCTCCTACGAGCAGTACTTC
TRBJ2-2	TRBV11-2	TRBD2	once	CASSLVRGSGPRNTGELFF	TGTGCCAGCAGCTTAGTTCGGGGTAGCGGGCCCCGGAACACCGGGGAGCTGTTTTTT
TRBJ2-7	TRBV20-1	-	-	CSARDGTRGSYEQYF	TGCAGTGCTAGAGACGGGACTCGTGGTTCCTACGAGCAGTACTTC
TRBJ1-1	TRBV2	-	few	CASSEQTTMNTEAFF	TGTGCCAGCAGTGAACAGACAACGATGAACACTGAAGCTTTCTTT
TRBJ2-6	TRBV29-1	-	many	CSVFSSGANVLTF	TGCAGCGTTTTTTCTTCTGGGGCCAACGTCCTGACTTTC
TRBJ1-5	TRBV4-2	-	many	CASSQDLRVWQPQHF	TGTGCCAGCAGCCAAGATTTGAGGGTTTGGCAGCCCCAGCATTTT
TRBJ1-2	TRBV19	TRBD1	few	CATGQTGQSGYTF	TGTGCCACCGGCCAGACAGGGCAGAGTGGCTACACCTTC
TRBJ2-1	TRBV5-6	TRBD1	medium-sized	CASSPRTGLDNEQFF	TGTGCCAGCAGCCCTAGGACAGGGCTCGACAATGAGCAGTTCTTC
TRBJ1-1	TRBV20-1	-	many	CSAPNWGRGNTEAFF	TGCAGTGCTCCTAACTGGGGCAGGGGGAACACTGAAGCTTTCTTT
TRBJ2-5	TRBV9	-	many	CASSVDLMETQYF	TGTGCCAGCAGCGTAGATCTTATGGAGACCCAGTACTTC
TRBJ2-3	TRBV7-8	-	-	CASSLVGGNTDTQYF	TGTGCCAGCAGCTTAGTGGGCGGAAACACAGATACGCAGTATTTT
TRBJ1-2	TRBV5-1	-	-	CASSSAGLGYTF	TGCGCCAGCAGCTCGGCGGGGCTAGGCTACACCTTC
TRBJ2-7	TRBV20-1	-	-	CSAALDGGTYEQYF	TGCAGTGCTGCACTCGACGGAGGAACCTACGAGCAGTACTTC
TRBJ2-1	TRBV12-3/TRBV12-4	TRBD2	-	CASSATSGRANYNEQFF	TGTGCCAGCAGTGCGACTAGCGGGAGGGCCAACTACAATGAGCAGTTCTTC
TRBJ2-1	TRBV24-1	TRBD1	few	CATSEMNRGANEQFF	TGTGCCACCAGCGAGATGAACAGGGGGGCCAATGAGCAGTTCTTC
TRBJ1-2	TRBV2	-	-	CASRKTVPYGYTF	TGTGCCAGCAGGAAGACAGTACCATATGGCTACACCTTC
TRBJ1-2	TRBV4-1	-	-	CASSQQDFGGYTF	TGCGCCAGCAGCCAACAGGACTTTGGTGGCTACACCTTC
TRBJ2-1	TRBV6-1	-	many	CASSPTGIPYNEQFF	TGTGCCAGCAGTCCCACAGGGATCCCCTACAATGAGCAGTTCTTC
TRBJ1-6	TRBV6-1	-	-	CASSEPVGYNSPLHF	TGTGCCAGCAGTGAACCGGTCGGGTATAATTCACCCCTCCACTTT
TRBJ2-5	TRBV30	-	few	CAWSWGGARETQYF	TGTGCCTGGAGCTGGGGGGGGGCGCGGGAGACCCAGTACTTC
TRBJ2-5	TRBV15	-	-	CATSRGGQYAETQYF	TGTGCCACCAGCAGAGGTGGCCAGTATGCGGAGACCCAGTACTTC
TRBJ2-5	TRBV12-3/TRBV12-4	-	many	CATSPRISTEKETQYF	TGTGCCACCTCACCTCGTATTTCGACGGAGAAAGAGACCCAGTACTTC
TRBJ2-3	TRBV6-5	TRBD1	many	CASSSLQGLRTDTQYF	TGTGCCAGCAGTTCCCTACAGGGGTTGCGCACAGATACGCAGTATTTT